The clone carrying this TCR beta chain was observed a few times. This sample was taken from a study of identical twins. The V gene lost 6 bases and the J gene lost 0 bases, with 9 bases spanning the gap. This CDR3 comprises 14 residues. Each CDR3 protein is one row after TCRdb ran MiXCR on the 5' RACE reads. This table has 1.5 million to 2 million distinct CDR3 sequences, about 31% appearing once. This TCR was sampled from a newborn girl in good health. Sequences were obtained from cord blood. The chain is built from TRBV12-3 or TRBV12-4 and TRBJ2-1; the D gene is possibly TRBD2 (5 bases). In nucleotides, the CDR3 is TGTGCCAGCAGACTTACTAGCTCCTACAATGAGCAGTTCTTC. Its protein product is CASRLTSSYNEQFF.